Here is one T cell receptor beta chain with its context. What it binds is not known. Cells sorted as Tregs were CD4+, CD25+ and CD127-/low. Study-level findings and limits: Tumor Treg TCRs overlapped most with tumor naive CD4+ cells.

After constant-region reverse-primer amplification, full-length variable regions underwent semi-nested PCR with Nested Universal Primer A. TCRdb re-called the 5' RACE reads with MiXCR, one entry per CDR3 protein. The table lists 9,500 to 15,000 distinct CDR3 sequences, approximately 50% of them singletons. V dropped 7 bases and J dropped 1 base, with 13 bases sitting between them. The CDR3 runs 13 residues. Germline V CDR1 and CDR2: DFQATT, SNEGSKA (reference sequence). The chain combines TRBV20-1 with TRBJ1-1; D gene unclear. The receptor was derived from a female donor with breast cancer. Sequenced input: tumor-infiltrating Tregs sorted from the breast tumor. CDR3 in amino acids: CSVRGRSNTEAFF. The CDR3 bases are TGCAGTGTCCGTGGGAGGTCGAACACTGAAGCTTTCTTT.